Shown below are 2 T cell receptor beta chains from a single sample sequenced in a study of blood T cell repertoires in COVID-19 (dated by TCRdb to about 2020). Libraries were constructed by the immunoSEQ multiplex PCR assay. The immuneACCESS repertoire file appears here via TCRdb, limited to in-frame rearrangements. These files lack a portion of the clones; in checked studies, under half of the deficit traces to unresolved V genes, and the cause of the others is not known. This sample lists tens of thousands of clones; under 90% were detected once. Around 6.4% of the sample is taken by the ten largest. The sample taken for sequencing was peripheral blood. The source of these receptors is a woman in her sixties with acute or convalescent COVID-19.

This chain joins TRBV4-2 and TRBJ2-1; 7 nucleotides match TRBD1. V was pared by 5 bases and J by 4 bases, with 11 bases of the junction left unmatched. The CDR3 extends over 16 amino acids. Germline loops: CDR1 LGHNA, CDR2 YNFKEQ. The CDR3 bases are TGTGCCAGCAGCTCAGGGGGTCGGGGCGTTTACAATGAGCAGTTCTTC. The encoded protein is CASSSGGRGVYNEQFF.

This clone was observed once. V usage is TRBV5-1 and J usage is TRBJ2-2, with 14 bases matching TRBD2. CDR1 and CDR2 from the germline V gene are SGHRS and YFSETQ. The CDR3 spans 18 residues. The trim removed 1 base at V and 6 bases at J, leaving 8 bases unmatched. CDR3 sequence reads: CASSLQGLAGDPAGELFF. The CDR3 DNA reads TGCGCCAGCAGCTTGCAGGGACTAGCGGGAGATCCGGCCGGGGAGCTGTTTTTT. Full variable domain (rest looked up from reference TRBV5-1 and TRBJ2-2): KAGVTQTPRYLIKTRGQQVTLSCSPISGHRSVSWYQQTPGQGLQFLFEYFSETQRNKGNFPGRFSGRQFSNSRSEMNVSTLELGDSALYLCASSLQGLAGDPAGELFFGEGSRLTVL.